One sample yielded the 11 T cell receptor beta chains listed below, sequenced in a study of T cells in Graves' hyperthyroidism and ophthalmopathy. Researchers took RNA transcripts and amplified the TCR beta CDR3 regions from them. HTBI primers drove first-round RT-PCR of the TCR CDR3. MiXCR was run by TCRdb on the multiplex PCR reads, yielding one entry per CDR3 protein. The table has 550,000 to 700,000 distinct CDR3 sequences, around 46% seen once. The source material was peripheral blood or thyroid tissue (not recorded which). Receptor source: an adult woman with Graves' disease, either hyperthyroidism or ophthalmopathy (not recorded which).

J is TRBJ2-7 and V is TRBV19, with D possibly matching TRBD1 (6 bases). The germline V and J ends were trimmed by 5 bases and 5 bases, with 19 bases remaining between them. The CDR3 is made up of 15 amino acids. Germline V gene data show CDR1 as LNHDA and CDR2 as SQIVND (reference sequence). The CDR3 bases are TGTGCCAGTAGTCCTCAACAGGGATTGGGGGACGAGCAGTACTTC. It codes for CASSPQQGLGDEQYF.

Many counts were recorded for this clonotype. The gene calls are TRBV12-5 and TRBJ1-1; D unclear. The CDR3 loop spans 11 amino acids. The V end lost 5 bases, the J end lost 11 bases, and 12 bases lay between the germline ends. Germline lookup yields CDR1 LGHNT and CDR2 FRNRAP. CDR3 nucleotide sequence: TGTGCTAGTGGTGTCCCCGGGTGGGCTTTCTTT. This translates into CASGVPGWAFF.

Only one count was recorded for this clonotype. The V and J genes are TRBV6-6 and TRBJ2-5; the D gene is possibly TRBD2 (5 bases). The CDR3 covers 12 residues. V was clipped by 0 bases and J by 7 bases, with 6 bases between them. Germline V gives CDR1 MNHNY, CDR2 SVGAGI (reference sequence). CDR3 in DNA: TGTGCCAGCAGTTACTCGGCGGGGACCCAGTACTTC. Amino acids: CASSYSAGTQYF.

This clonotype has just a few counts. This sequence joins TRBV6-5 and TRBJ1-2; no definite D call. Germline V CDR1 and CDR2: MNHEY, SVGAGI. The CDR3 spans 14 residues. Trimming removed 5 bases at V and 8 bases at J, with 18 bases between. The CDR3: CASSEIRREDGYTF. Here the CDR3 DNA reads TGTGCCAGCAGTGAAATTCGTAGGGAGGACGGCTACACCTTC.

This clonotype turned up a few times. J is TRBJ2-5 and V is TRBV7-2; the match to TRBD2 covers 14 bases. Trimming removed 5 bases from V and 6 bases from J; junction bases left unmatched: 8. The CDR3 consists of 16 residues. Germline CDR1 SGHTA, CDR2 FQGNSA. The CDR3 reads CASSTSGLAGVKTQYF. The CDR3 nucleotides read TGTGCCAGCAGCACGTCGGGACTAGCGGGAGTAAAGACCCAGTACTTC.

About this clonotype itself: An end of the junction does not agree with germline; a read error may underlie this. The chain uses TRBV5-1 and TRBJ1-5, with D possibly TRBD1 on 5 matching bases. The germline gives CDR1 SGHRS, CDR2 YFSETQ. The CDR3 covers 14 residues. Written as DNA, the CDR3 is TGTGCCAGCAGCTTGGGGCCAGACAGCTTCTCCCAGCATTTT. Its protein is CASSLGPDSFSQHF.

On this clonotype itself: This may be a read error: a much more frequent sequence differs by one nucleotide. The chain employs TRBV20-1 and TRBJ2-2; TRBD2 aligns across 10 bases. V gave up 1 base and J gave up 6 bases; unmatched junction bases: 5. The CDR3 contains 15 residues. Germline V CDR1 and CDR2: DFQATT, SNEGSKA (reference sequence). CDR3 loop: CSARVSGRGAGELFF. CDR3 DNA sequence: TGCAGTGCTAGAGTGAGCGGGAGGGGAGCCGGGGAGCTGTTTTTT.

The rearrangement links TRBV20-1 to TRBJ2-7; D not resolved. The CDR3 sequence is 10 residues long. Germline CDR1 DFQATT, CDR2 SNEGSKA (reference sequence). The V gene lost 3 bases and the J gene lost 9 bases, with 9 bases spanning the gap. CDR3 amino acids: CSARRVGQYF. The CDR3 DNA follows: TGCAGTGCTAGGAGAGTGGGGCAGTACTTC.

V is TRBV7-8 and J is TRBJ1-2; perhaps TRBD1 as D (6 bases). V was shortened by 2 bases and J by 4 bases, with 14 bases between the two germline ends. Germline V gives CDR1 SGHVS, CDR2 FQNEAQ. This CDR3 is 15 amino acids long. The CDR3, as DNA: TGTGCCAGCAGCTTAAGGACCGGACAGATCTATGGCTACACCTTC. This sequence encodes CASSLRTGQIYGYTF.

Concerning this clonotype itself: The CDR3 end shows no conserved phenylalanine or tryptophan, and so a read error is likely. The DNA is left out, because the CDR3 cannot be placed on it with certainty; the CDR3 is given as TCRdb lists it. The rearrangement links TRBV2 to TRBJ2-5; TRBD1, the D gene given by the table, was not confirmed from the DNA. The CDR3 extends over 14 residues, inclusive of both ends. Germline V gene lookup returns CDR1 SNHLY and CDR2 FYNNEI. CDR3 sequence: CASSQQGNGYTFGS.

This clonotype has at least ten counts. The rearrangement uses TRBV5-1 and TRBJ2-5, with 13 bases aligning to TRBD2. The CDR3 loop spans 16 amino acids. J lost 1 base, V lost 5 bases, and 5 bases had no gene match. Germline V CDR1 and CDR2: SGHRS, YFSETQ. The CDR3 reads CASRPGTSGIQETQYF. The CDR3 nucleotides read TGCGCCAGCAGGCCCGGGACTAGCGGGATCCAAGAGACCCAGTACTTC. Full variable domain (remainder filled in from reference TRBV5-1 and TRBJ2-5): KAGVTQTPRYLIKTRGQQVTLSCSPISGHRSVSWYQQTPGQGLQFLFEYFSETQRNKGNFPGRFSGRQFSNSRSEMNVSTLELGDSALYLCASRPGTSGIQETQYFGPGTRLLVL.